The 17 T cell receptor beta chains presented below share a single source sample, sequenced in a study of cytomegalovirus exposure and HLA in healthy donors. A multiplex PCR was run with 60 Vbeta primers and 13 Jbeta primers. Only in-frame clones appear in the TCRdb table, and some are missing; sequencing was by immunoSEQ multiplex PCR. The table has 130,000 or so clones, around 73% seen once. The sequenced sample consisted of PBMCs. The receptor set was obtained from a female donor in good health and CMV-seronegative.

The CDR3 bases are TGCGCCAGCACACTGGAGACAGGCTACAATGAGCAGTTCTTC. Translated: CASTLETGYNEQFF. The genes are TRBV5-1 and TRBJ2-1, with D tentatively TRBD1 (6 bases). The CDR3 consists of 14 residues. Germline assignment: CDR1 SGHRS and CDR2 YFSETQ. The V end was cut by 6 bases, the J end by 3 bases, with 13 bases between.

This clone was seen a few times. The chain employs TRBV6-6 and TRBJ1-2; no clear D gene. The CDR3 runs to 13 residues. Germline lookup yields CDR1 MNHNY and CDR2 SVGAGI (reference sequence). V lost 6 bases, J lost 4 bases, and 12 bases lay in between. The CDR3 DNA reads as TGTGCCAGCAGCCGCGGGGATGTCTATGGCTACACCTTC. This codes for CASSRGDVYGYTF.

The CDR3 DNA is TGCGCCAGCAGCCCCGGGACAGGCCTCACCGGGGAGCTGTTTTTT. Its translation is CASSPGTGLTGELFF. This sequence joins TRBV5-1 and TRBJ2-2, with 8 bases identical to TRBD1. CDR1 is SGHRS, CDR2 YFSETQ, per germline. The CDR3 sequence is 15 residues long. V shed 4 bases, J shed 4 bases, and the junction held 6 bases outside the gene matches.

The chain joins TRBV5-1 to TRBJ1-1; tentative D call: TRBD1 (6 bases). CDR3 length: 14 residues. The ends were cut back, 5 bases at V and 6 bases at J, with 17 bases in the middle. Germline values: CDR1 SGHRS, CDR2 YFSETQ. Written as DNA, the CDR3 is TGCGCCAGCAGGTGGGACCCAGGGGTAGCTGAAGCTTTCTTT. This encodes CASRWDPGVAEAFF.

The chain recombines TRBV6-5 with TRBJ1-2; tentatively, D is TRBD1 (6 bases). From germline, CDR1 is MNHEY and CDR2 SVGAGI. The CDR3 is 15 residues long. V was pared by 4 bases and J by 8 bases, with 20 bases between. The CDR3 sequence is CASSSPTQGWEGYTF. The CDR3 DNA reads TGTGCCAGCAGTTCCCCGACACAGGGTTGGGAAGGCTACACCTTC.

The rearrangement joins TRBV13 to TRBJ2-1, with a possible D match to TRBD1 (6 bases). The CDR3 is 14 residues long. Per germline, CDR1 PRHDT and CDR2 FYEKMQ (reference sequence). Trimming removed 5 bases from V and 7 bases from J, with 15 bases in between. The CDR3 region is CASSLQTGPNEQFF. DNA for the CDR3: TGTGCCAGCAGCCTCCAAACAGGGCCAAATGAGCAGTTCTTC.

This CDR3 is CASSLTSGQETQYF. CDR3 DNA: TGTGCCAGCAGCTTGACTAGCGGACAAGAGACCCAGTACTTC. V gene TRBV7-2 combines with J gene TRBJ2-5; 9 bases agree with TRBD2. The length of the CDR3 is 14 residues. In germline, CDR1 is SGHTA, CDR2 FQGNSA. V gave up 3 bases and J gave up 2 bases; unmatched junction bases: 1.

A single count supports this clone. This chain links TRBV16 with TRBJ1-5, with D unresolved. Germline values: CDR1 KGHSY, CDR2 FQNENV. The CDR3 spans 12 residues. V was shortened by 4 bases and J by 9 bases, with 10 bases between the two germline ends. The CDR3 sequence: CASSPIGLPQHF. The CDR3 DNA sequence: TGTGCCAGCAGCCCCATAGGACTGCCCCAGCATTTT.

The rearrangement joins TRBV11-1 to TRBJ2-3; 13 nucleotides align to TRBD2. V shed 5 bases, J shed 6 bases, and the junction held 8 bases outside the gene matches. The CDR3 runs 16 residues. Germline V gives CDR1 SGHAT, CDR2 FQDESV (reference sequence). CDR3: CASSPGTSGAGDTQYF. The DNA for the CDR3 is TGTGCCAGCAGCCCAGGGACTAGCGGGGCGGGGGATACGCAGTATTTT.

To note about this clone: Sequence at one end of the junction differs from germline and may be a read error. This chain links TRBV7-9 with TRBJ1-1; 9 bases map to TRBD1. The CDR3 totals 15 residues. Germline V lookup: CDR1 SEHNR, CDR2 FQNEAQ (reference sequence). DNA of the CDR3: TGTTCCAGCAGCTTAAGTGGGGACAGGGTGGAGCGAGCTTTCTTT. Residues: CSSSLSGDRVERAFF. Full variable domain (missing parts from reference TRBV7-9 and TRBJ1-1): DTGVSQNPRHKITKRGQNVTFRCDPISEHNRLYWYRQTLGQGPEFLTYFQNEAQLEKSRLLSDRFSAERPKGSFSTLEIQRTEQGDSAMYLCSSSLSGDRVERAFFGQGTRLTVV.

V and J are TRBV11-2 and TRBJ2-7; 7 bases fit TRBD1. J gave up 0 bases and V 5 bases, and 4 bases lay outside the gene matches. The CDR3 is 14 residues long. The germline V gene encodes CDR1 SGHAT and CDR2 FQNNGV. This CDR3 is CASSRTGVSYEQYF. The CDR3 DNA sequence: TGTGCCAGCAGCCGAACAGGGGTCTCCTACGAGCAGTACTTC.

The J gene is TRBJ1-1, the V gene TRBV11-2; TRBD1 matches 8 bases. The CDR3 extends over 14 amino acids. The V gene's germline CDR1 is SGHAT and CDR2 FQNNGV. The junction had 7 bases not matched to a gene; V was cut back by 5 bases and J by 5 bases. The CDR3 sequence: CASSPGQGGTEAFF. DNA of the CDR3: TGTGCCAGCAGCCCTGGACAGGGAGGGACTGAAGCTTTCTTT. Full variable domain (rest looked up from reference TRBV11-2 and TRBJ1-1): EAGVAQSPRYKIIEKRQSVAFWCNPISGHATLYWYQQILGQGPKLLIQFQNNGVVDDSQLPKDRFSAERLKGVDSTLKIQPAKLEDSAVYLCASSPGQGGTEAFFGQGTRLTVV.

J is TRBJ1-5 and V is TRBV7-9, with 10 bases that match TRBD1. The CDR3 sequence is 14 residues long. Losses at the gene ends were 5 bases for V and 7 bases for J; bases not matched to a gene: 5. Germline CDR1 is SEHNR and CDR2 is FQNEAQ (reference sequence). CDR3 sequence reads: CASSQGQGTQPQHF. The CDR3 nucleotides are TGTGCCAGCAGCCAGGGACAGGGGACCCAGCCCCAGCATTTT.

The chain carries TRBV9 and TRBJ2-7; 7 bases agree with TRBD1. Looked up from germline, CDR1 is SGDLS and CDR2 is YYNGEE. The trim removed 3 bases at V and 3 bases at J, leaving 9 bases unmatched. There are 15 residues in the CDR3. CDR3 nucleotides: TGTGCCAGCAGCGCCCACGCTGACAGGGACTACGAGCAGTACTTC. As protein: CASSAHADRDYEQYF. Complete variable domain (other parts from reference TRBV9 and TRBJ2-7): DSGVTQTPKHLITATGQRVTLRCSPRSGDLSVYWYQQSLDQGLQFLIQYYNGEERAKGNILERFSAQQFPDLHSELNLSSLELGDSALYFCASSAHADRDYEQYFGPGTRLTVT.

J is TRBJ1-2 and V is TRBV27; no definite D call. Germline V gene data show CDR1 as MNHEY and CDR2 as SMNVEV (reference sequence). The CDR3 has 15 amino acids. V was shortened by 3 bases and J by 4 bases, with 15 bases between the two germline ends. DNA for the CDR3: TGTGCCAGCAGTTTTCTCCGGGAAACTTTCTATGGCTACACCTTC. Amino acids: CASSFLRETFYGYTF.

This clone was observed once. The gene calls are TRBV9 and TRBJ2-1; 10 bases are shared with TRBD2. The V gene end was trimmed by 5 bases and the J gene end by 9 bases; junction bases not matched to a gene: 5. The CDR3 length is 13 residues. Per germline, CDR1 SGDLS and CDR2 YYNGEE. The CDR3 protein is CASSGTSDCEQFF. The CDR3 DNA reads TGTGCCAGCAGTGGGACTAGCGATTGTGAGCAGTTCTTC.

The gene calls are TRBV18 and TRBJ2-3; 9 bases agree with TRBD1. Germline values: CDR1 KGHSH, CDR2 LQKENI. The V and J ends lost 6 bases and 4 bases, in that order; junction bases with no gene match: 8. CDR3 length: 15 amino acids. The CDR3 region is CASSPPGTGPDTQYF. The CDR3 coding sequence is TGTGCCAGCTCTCCCCCCGGGACAGGGCCAGATACGCAGTATTTT.